This is a list of T cell receptor beta chains from one sample in a study of shared clonotypes between healthy human individuals. Only in-frame clones appear in the TCRdb table, and some are missing; sequencing was by immunoSEQ multiplex PCR. The table has approximately 120,000 clones, around 68% seen once. Sequencing was performed on memory CD8+ T cells sorted from blood. These receptors all come from a woman aged 30 to 39 in good health. The CDR3 runs from the conserved cysteine through the conserved F or W. A D gene is named only where the DNA matches it firmly. Size is stated for part of the rows, as once, few or many counts, or as a class when the clone is expanded.

cdr3_aa	cdr3_nt	d_call	v_call	clone_size	j_call
CASSLVGQISYEQYF	TGTGCCAGCAGCTTAGTGGGACAGATCTCCTACGAGCAGTACTTC	TRBD1	TRBV7-9	.	TRBJ2-7
CASLPLGRRGYTF	TGTGCCAGCCTCCCCCTCGGACGGCGGGGCTACACCTTC	.	TRBV7-8	.	TRBJ1-2
CASSFRARIPDTQYF	TGTGCCAGCAGCTTCCGGGCCCGTATACCAGATACGCAGTATTTT	.	TRBV9	.	TRBJ2-3
CASSGARGTTDYEQYF	TGCGCCAGCAGCGGGGCCCGGGGGACTACCGACTACGAGCAGTACTTC	TRBD2	TRBV5-1	.	TRBJ2-7
CASSDYVGQGHNEQFF	TGTGCCAGCAGTGATTATGTGGGACAGGGACACAATGAGCAGTTCTTC	TRBD1	TRBV6-4	medium-sized	TRBJ2-1
CASSSTGSGNQPQHF	TGTGCCAGCAGCTCGACAGGGTCAGGCAATCAGCCCCAGCATTTT	TRBD1	TRBV11-3	many	TRBJ1-5
CASSESHEVGYGYTF	TGTGCCAGCAGTGAATCCCATGAGGTCGGCTATGGCTACACCTTC	.	TRBV6-1	.	TRBJ1-2
CASSSTWGERADTQYF	TGTGCCAGCAGCTCAACATGGGGTGAGAGGGCAGATACGCAGTATTTT	.	TRBV28	few	TRBJ2-3
CASSSGGYLRTEAFF	TGTGCCAGCAGTTCAGGCGGCTACCTTAGAACTGAAGCTTTCTTT	.	TRBV27	.	TRBJ1-1
CASSEGQSYEQYF	TGTGCCAGCAGTGAAGGGCAGTCCTACGAGCAGTACTTC	.	TRBV25-1	many	TRBJ2-7
CATRGTGSSYEQYF	TGTGCCACCAGAGGGACAGGCAGCTCCTACGAGCAGTACTTC	TRBD1	TRBV19	.	TRBJ2-7
CASTGNERQETQYF	TGTGCCAGCACAGGGAACGAGAGGCAAGAGACCCAGTACTTC	.	TRBV28	.	TRBJ2-5
CAISEPPASSYNEQYF	TGTGCCATCAGTGAGCCCCCCGCTTCTAGTTACAACGAGCAGTACTTC	.	TRBV10-3	.	TRBJ2-7
CASSEIYPHLAGVRYEQFF	TGTGCCAGCAGTGAAATATACCCGCACCTAGCGGGAGTTAGGTATGAGCAGTTCTTC	TRBD2	TRBV28	.	TRBJ2-1
CASSFLGGAGQPQHF	TGTGCCAGCAGTTTTTTGGGGGGCGCAGGTCAGCCCCAGCATTTT	.	TRBV28	.	TRBJ1-5
CASSRTETYEQYF	TGCGCCAGCAGCCGGACAGAAACCTACGAGCAGTACTTC	.	TRBV4-1	few	TRBJ2-7
CASSLPQNTDTQYF	TGTGCCAGCAGTTTACCCCAAAACACAGATACGCAGTATTTT	.	TRBV27	.	TRBJ2-3
CASSLRQGRGETQYF	TGTGCCAGCAGTTTAAGACAGGGAAGGGGAGAGACCCAGTACTTC	TRBD1	TRBV6-5	.	TRBJ2-5
CASSFQGQVFLNTGELFF	TGTGCCAGCAGTTTTCAGGGACAGGTTTTTTTGAACACCGGGGAGCTGTTTTTT	TRBD1	TRBV28	.	TRBJ2-2
CASSLGANTEAFF	TGTGCCAGCAGTTTAGGAGCCAACACTGAAGCTTTCTTT	.	TRBV6-8	.	TRBJ1-1
CASRGTDYNEQFF	TGTGCCAGCCGCGGGACCGATTACAATGAGCAGTTCTTC	.	TRBV2	few	TRBJ2-1
CASSPRQRYGYTF	TGTGCCAGCAGTCCACGACAACGCTATGGCTACACCTTC	.	TRBV6-5	many	TRBJ1-2
CASSSGQGDGNTIYF	TGTGCCAGCAGTTCGGGACAGGGGGACGGAAACACCATATATTTT	TRBD1	TRBV28	.	TRBJ1-3
CASRFSLSYEQYF	TGTGCCAGCAGGTTTTCGCTCAGCTACGAGCAGTACTTC	.	TRBV6-5	.	TRBJ2-7
CASSPDGQGTVTEAFF	TGTGCCAGCAGCCCGGACGGACAGGGGACGGTGACTGAAGCTTTCTTT	TRBD1	TRBV5-4	few	TRBJ1-1
CASSLGGTGSREQYF	TGTGCCAGCAGCTTAGGTGGGACAGGGAGTCGGGAGCAGTACTTC	TRBD1	TRBV7-2	once	TRBJ2-7
CASTSRPGGGWGEQFF	TGTGCCAGTACCTCCAGGCCGGGTGGCGGGTGGGGTGAGCAGTTCTTC	.	TRBV19	.	TRBJ2-1
CASSPPSNTAYEQYF	TGTGCCAGCTCGCCCCCCTCTAACACCGCCTACGAGCAGTACTTC	.	TRBV18	many	TRBJ2-7
CASSPTDRATGELFF	TGTGCCAGCAGCCCCACGGACAGGGCCACCGGGGAGCTGTTTTTT	TRBD1	TRBV5-6	few	TRBJ2-2
CASSFWGEEGEQYF	TGTGCCAGCAGTTTTTGGGGGGAGGAAGGGGAGCAGTACTTC	.	TRBV28	.	TRBJ2-5
CASSKLQVTANTGELFF	TGTGCCAGCAGCAAATTACAGGTTACCGCAAACACCGGGGAGCTGTTTTTT	.	TRBV28	.	TRBJ2-2
CASSEFQGMRDTQYF	TGCGCCAGCAGTGAGTTTCAGGGGATGCGCGATACGCAGTATTTT	.	TRBV10-1	once	TRBJ2-3
CASTLYPGPTNEKLFF	TGTGCCAGTACCCTTTACCCGGGACCTACTAATGAAAAACTGTTTTTT	.	TRBV19	.	TRBJ1-4
CASKKGGMNTEAFF	TGTGCCAGTAAAAAGGGGGGAATGAACACTGAAGCTTTCTTT	.	TRBV19	.	TRBJ1-1
CASRKGTGNLNTEAFF	TGTGCCAGCAGAAAAGGGACGGGCAACTTGAACACTGAAGCTTTCTTT	.	TRBV27	.	TRBJ1-1
CASSLSGGAYEQYF	TGTGCCAGCAGCTTATCGGGAGGCGCCTACGAGCAGTACTTC	TRBD2	TRBV11-2	few	TRBJ2-7
CASSLDPEQYF	TGTGCCAGCAGCTTAGATCCCGAGCAGTACTTC	.	TRBV7-8	once	TRBJ2-7
CATSRRQGSAETQYF	TGTGCCACCAGCAGACGACAGGGGTCAGCCGAGACCCAGTACTTC	TRBD1	TRBV15	.	TRBJ2-5